Presented here are 29 T cell receptor beta chains from one specimen sequenced in a study. TCRdb reprocessed the 5' RACE reads via MiXCR and lists one record per CDR3 protein. Of approximately 5,700 distinct CDR3 sequences listed, roughly 34% are singletons. What was sequenced was naive CD4+ T cells sorted from a lymph node. The subset here: naive CD4+ T cells, CD4+CD45RA+CD25-. The receptors shown here come from a female donor with breast cancer.

The chain has TRBV29-1 and TRBJ2-3; 10 positions match TRBD2. J was trimmed by 3 bases and V by 2 bases; bases with no gene match: 8. CDR1 SQVTM and CDR2 ANQGSEA come from the germline V gene. There are 16 residues in the CDR3. The CDR3 reads CSVEPGLARETDTQYF. DNA of the CDR3: TGCAGCGTTGAACCGGGACTAGCGAGAGAAACAGATACGCAGTATTTT.

The CDR3 reads CASSAKFHTEAFF. CDR3 DNA: TGTGCCAGCAGTGCTAAGTTCCACACTGAAGCTTTCTTT. V is TRBV28 and J is TRBJ1-1; D not certain. Germline V lookup: CDR1 MDHEN, CDR2 SYDVKM. V gave up 5 bases and J gave up 3 bases, with 10 bases separating them. CDR3 size: 13 residues.

This clonotype was seen once. A much bigger clone sits one base away, suggesting this may be a read error. The chain couples TRBV6-5 to TRBJ1-4, with D tentatively TRBD1 (5 bases). Germline CDR1 is MNHEY and CDR2 is SVGAGI. This CDR3 is built from 15 residues. The CDR3, as DNA: TGTGCCAGCAGTTACTCGGGGGTTTCTAATGAAGAACTGTTTTTT. Protein sequence: CASSYSGVSNEELFF.

This chain connects TRBV10-2 to TRBJ1-1, with D perhaps TRBD1 (6 bases). Germline V gene data show CDR1 as WSHSY and CDR2 as SAAADI. The CDR3 has 14 residues. The V end lost 0 bases, the J end lost 1 base, and 6 bases lay between the germline ends. The CDR3 region has the DNA TGCGCCAGCAGTGAGTCGACAGGGAACACTGAAGCTTTCTTT. Translation gives CASSESTGNTEAFF.

There are a few counts of this clonotype. This chain links TRBV3-1 with TRBJ1-5; D gene uncertain. V was shortened by 4 bases and J by 0 bases, with 16 bases between the two germline ends. Germline V lookup: CDR1 LGHDT, CDR2 YNNKEL (reference sequence). The CDR3 has 17 residues. Here the CDR3 reads CASSLRPIGYSNQPQHF. The CDR3 nucleotides are TGTGCCAGCAGCCTAAGACCCATAGGGTATAGCAATCAGCCCCAGCATTTT.

This clonotype came up a few times. The chain joins TRBV5-1 to TRBJ1-1; unclear D gene. Trimming left V 7 bases short and J 10 bases short, with 20 bases between. Per the germline V gene, CDR1 is SGHRS and CDR2 is YFSETQ. The CDR3 covers 13 residues. This CDR3 is CASAKEGRVGAFF. The CDR3 DNA sequence: TGCGCCAGCGCCAAGGAGGGTAGGGTGGGAGCTTTCTTT. Full variable domain (remainder filled in from reference TRBV5-1 and TRBJ1-1): KAGVTQTPRYLIKTRGQQVTLSCSPISGHRSVSWYQQTPGQGLQFLFEYFSETQRNKGNFPGRFSGRQFSNSRSEMNVSTLELGDSALYLCASAKEGRVGAFFGQGTRLTVV.

The genes are TRBV6-6 and TRBJ2-5; 8 nucleotides match TRBD2. Germline V gene sequence: CDR1 MNHNY, CDR2 SVGAGI (reference sequence). Losses at the gene ends were 8 bases for V and 5 bases for J; bases not matched to a gene: 10. This CDR3 region has 14 residues. DNA of the CDR3: TGTGCCAGCCAATATAGCGGGGAAGAGGAGACCCAGTACTTC. Protein product: CASQYSGEEETQYF.

Sample share makes this clonotype medium-sized. The rearrangement links TRBV5-1 to TRBJ2-3; no clear D. The V gene's germline CDR1 is SGHRS and CDR2 YFSETQ. Trimming cost V 0 bases and J 0 bases, with 8 bases left between them. The CDR3 runs 15 residues. This CDR3 is CASSLEGASTDTQYF. For the CDR3, the DNA is TGCGCCAGCAGCTTGGAAGGTGCTAGCACAGATACGCAGTATTTT.

V gene TRBV4-1 combines with J gene TRBJ2-3, with D possibly called TRBD1 or TRBD2 (5 bases each). Germline values: CDR1 MGHRA, CDR2 YSYEKL. The CDR3 sequence is 15 residues long. The V gene lost 6 bases and the J gene lost 4 bases, with 17 bases spanning the gap. The CDR3 nucleotides read TGCGCCAGCAGGGGACCTCCTATCATATCAGATACGCAGTATTTT. This encodes CASRGPPIISDTQYF.

This clonotype appeared a few times. V usage is TRBV4-2 and J usage is TRBJ2-1; 8 bases agree with TRBD2. Germline V lookup: CDR1 LGHNA, CDR2 YNFKEQ. The length of the CDR3 is 17 residues. V gave up 3 bases and J gave up 5 bases; unmatched junction bases: 12. The CDR3 DNA is TGTGCCAGCAGCCACCTGGGGGATGGGACTAGGGACAATGAGCAGTTCTTC. Protein product: CASSHLGDGTRDNEQFF.

This clonotype was seen more than once but under ten times. This may come from a read error, since a much larger clone is one base off. The rearrangement links TRBV7-2 to TRBJ2-4, with TRBD1 matching 7 bases. The CDR3 runs 14 residues. CDR1 and CDR2 (germline): SGHTA, FQGNSA. CDR3 sequence (DNA): TGTGCCAGCAGCCGACCAGGGGGAGAAAACACTCAGTACTTC. Its translation is CASSRPGGENTQYF.

This clonotype is classed as medium-sized. V usage is TRBV29-1 and J usage is TRBJ1-1; the D is unclear. V dropped 3 bases and J dropped 4 bases, with 6 bases sitting between them. This CDR3 comprises 11 residues. The germline CDR1 and CDR2 sequences are SQVTM and ANQGSEA. CDR3: CSVEMSTEAFF. CDR3 coding DNA: TGCAGCGTTGAGATGAGCACTGAAGCTTTCTTT.

The gene calls are TRBV20-1 and TRBJ1-5, with D tentatively TRBD1 (6 bases). This CDR3 has 13 residues. The V gene lost 0 bases and the J gene lost 4 bases, with 7 bases spanning the gap. Germline assignment: CDR1 DFQATT and CDR2 SNEGSKA (reference sequence). Here the CDR3 DNA reads TGCAGTGCTAGAGATCAGGGGAATCAGCCCCAGCATTTT. This sequence encodes CSARDQGNQPQHF.

The chain couples TRBV7-3 to TRBJ2-3, with TRBD2 identical over 9 bases. The CDR3 has 19 residues. Germline assignment: CDR1 SGHTA and CDR2 FQGTGA. V lost 5 bases and J lost 1; bases outside the gene matches: 16. The CDR3: CASSPHSGGPARGTDTQYF. CDR3 nucleotides: TGTGCCAGCAGCCCGCATAGCGGGGGACCCGCTCGGGGCACAGATACGCAGTATTTT. The whole variable domain, filled in from reference TRBV7-3 and TRBJ2-3, reads GAGVSQTPSNKVTEKGKYVELRCDPISGHTALYWYRQSLGQGPEFLIYFQGTGAADDSGLPNDRFFAVRPEGSVSTLKIQRTERGDSAVYLCASSPHSGGPARGTDTQYFGPGTRLTVL.

This clonotype has only a few counts. V is TRBV7-9 and J is TRBJ2-5, with 11 positions matching TRBD2. This CDR3 has 14 residues. V was clipped by 3 bases and J by 4 bases; unmatched bases: 1. Germline CDR1 and CDR2: SEHNR and FQNEAQ (reference sequence). In DNA, the CDR3 is TGTGCCAGCAGCTTTACTAGCGGGGGAGAGACCCAGTACTTC. This encodes CASSFTSGGETQYF.

This chain uses TRBV2 with TRBJ2-5; D may correspond to TRBD1 or TRBD2 (5 bases each). Trimming removed 6 bases at V and 5 bases at J, with 16 bases between. CDR3 size: 14 residues. Germline V lookup: CDR1 SNHLY, CDR2 FYNNEI. The CDR3 here is CASSRSGPWETQYF. The DNA of the CDR3 is TGTGCCAGCAGCCGGTCGGGGCCGTGGGAGACCCAGTACTTC.

This chain links TRBV7-8 with TRBJ2-7, with TRBD2 matching 8 bases. The V gene end was trimmed by 5 bases and the J gene end by 3 bases; junction bases not matched to a gene: 12. The germline CDR1 and CDR2 sequences are SGHVS and FQNEAQ. CDR3 size: 16 residues. The CDR3 region has the DNA TGTGCCAGCAGCCCCTTAACCGGGACTAGAAGCTACGAGCAGTACTTC. It specifies CASSPLTGTRSYEQYF.

This clonotype ranks as medium-sized. The chain links TRBV6-1 to TRBJ2-4; D ambiguous. Germline CDR1 and CDR2: MNHNS and SASEGT. CDR3 length: 15 amino acids. Trimming pared 0 bases from V and 6 bases from J, leaving 12 bases between. The CDR3 is CASSEARIGLNIQYF. The CDR3 DNA sequence: TGTGCCAGCAGTGAAGCGCGGATAGGGTTAAACATTCAGTACTTC.

This clonotype was seen only a few times. This chain links TRBV29-1 with TRBJ1-1; D possibly corresponds to TRBD1 (6 bases). This CDR3 region has 16 residues. V lost 5 bases and J 0 bases, leaving 19 bases between the germline ends. Per germline, CDR1 SQVTM and CDR2 ANQGSEA. CDR3 nucleotides: TGCAGCGTTAATAGTGGCGGACAGAATATGAACACTGAAGCTTTCTTT. Its translation: CSVNSGGQNMNTEAFF.

Sample share makes this clonotype medium-sized. The chain combines TRBV4-1 with TRBJ1-2, with a tentative D call TRBD1 (5 bases). V lost 3 bases and J 3 bases, leaving 14 bases between the germline ends. Germline assignment: CDR1 MGHRA and CDR2 YSYEKL. CDR3 length equals 15 residues. CDR3 sequence reads: CASSQPRDLYYGYTF. The CDR3 nucleotides read TGCGCCAGCAGCCAGCCTCGGGACTTATACTATGGCTACACCTTC.

The V gene is TRBV7-2, the J gene TRBJ1-2; the D is unclear. V was cut by 5 bases and J by 5 bases, with 15 bases left in between. CDR3 size: 14 residues. Per the germline V gene, CDR1 is SGHTA and CDR2 is FQGNSA. CDR3 nucleotide sequence: TGTGCCAGCAGCCCCTCCCGGGTTTGGTATGGCTACACCTTC. Residues: CASSPSRVWYGYTF.

The chain couples TRBV5-5 to TRBJ2-7, with TRBD2 matching over 10 bases. The V segment lost 4 bases and the J segment 2 bases; nucleotides outside the gene matches: 6. The germline V gene has CDR1 SGHKS and CDR2 YYEKEE (reference sequence). The CDR3 consists of 15 residues. CDR3: CASSGGLAPTYEQYV. The DNA of the CDR3 is TGTGCCAGCAGCGGGGGACTAGCGCCTACCTACGAGCAGTACGTC.

Concerning this clonotype itself: A read error is possible here, since a much larger clone lies one base away. Since the CDR3 does not end with the conserved phenylalanine or tryptophan, this likely comes from a read error. The chain employs TRBV10-3 and TRBJ2-6; no definite D call. The germline V gene has CDR1 ENHRY and CDR2 SYGVKD. The CDR3 runs to 15 residues. Trimming shortened V by 0 bases and J by 0 bases, and 3 bases separated the two germline ends. The CDR3 reads CAISESISGANVLTS. For the CDR3, the DNA is TGTGCCATCAGTGAGTCCATCTCTGGGGCCAACGTCCTGACTTCC.

This clonotype was picked up one time. The J gene is TRBJ2-1, the V gene TRBV15, with 7 bases aligning to TRBD2. With V trimmed by 5 bases and J by 2 bases, 9 bases remained unmatched. CDR3 length: 16 amino acids. Germline CDR1 LNHNV, CDR2 YYDKDF (reference sequence). Here the CDR3 reads CATSGRAGLTYNEQFF. In DNA form, the CDR3 reads TGTGCCACCAGCGGGAGGGCGGGGTTAACCTACAATGAGCAGTTCTTC.

By share of the sample, this clonotype is medium-sized. The CDR3 loop reads CASSLVRAHPSGRDSADTQYF. In DNA, the CDR3 is TGCGCCAGCAGCCTCGTAAGGGCCCACCCCTCAGGTCGGGACTCGGCAGATACGCAGTATTTT. The V and J genes are TRBV4-3 and TRBJ2-3; tentatively, D is TRBD2 (6 bases). In germline, CDR1 is LGHNA, CDR2 YSLEER. The V end lost 4 bases, the J end lost 4 bases, and 33 bases lay between the germline ends. The CDR3 is made up of 21 amino acids.

The rearrangement uses TRBV5-1 and TRBJ2-3, with TRBD2 matching over 10 bases. The ends lost 3 bases at V and 4 bases at J; junction bases unmatched: 2. The CDR3 is made up of 14 amino acids. CDR1 and CDR2 (germline): SGHRS, YFSETQ. CDR3 in DNA: TGCGCCAGCAGCTGGGGACTAGCGTCAGATACGCAGTATTTT. Protein: CASSWGLASDTQYF.

Notes on this clonotype: The junction departs from the called germline gene at one end, perhaps through a read error. The chain joins TRBV7-9 to TRBJ2-2, with a tentative D call TRBD1 (6 bases). Per the germline V gene, CDR1 is SEHNR and CDR2 is FQNEAQ (reference sequence). This CDR3 is built from 17 residues. The CDR3 loop is CTSSLSHVTGTTGELFF. The CDR3 coding sequence is TGTACCAGCAGCTTATCCCATGTCACAGGGACGACCGGGGAGCTGTTTTTT.

This clonotype is medium-sized in the sample. The rearrangement uses TRBV10-3 and TRBJ2-1; no clear D gene. Germline values: CDR1 ENHRY, CDR2 SYGVKD. V lost 2 bases and J 5 bases, leaving 4 bases between the germline ends. The CDR3 spans 12 residues. The CDR3 region has the DNA TGTGCCATCAGTGAGAGGGACAATGAGCAGTTCTTC. Encoded protein: CAISERDNEQFF.

This clonotype occurred a few times. The chain uses TRBV20-1 and TRBJ1-6; D gene unclear. Germline V gene data show CDR1 as DFQATT and CDR2 as SNEGSKA (reference sequence). V dropped 0 bases and J dropped 6 bases, with 6 bases sitting between them. The length of the CDR3 is 13 residues. The CDR3 loop reads CSARDTVNSPLHF. DNA for the CDR3: TGCAGTGCTAGAGATACCGTTAATTCACCCCTCCACTTT.